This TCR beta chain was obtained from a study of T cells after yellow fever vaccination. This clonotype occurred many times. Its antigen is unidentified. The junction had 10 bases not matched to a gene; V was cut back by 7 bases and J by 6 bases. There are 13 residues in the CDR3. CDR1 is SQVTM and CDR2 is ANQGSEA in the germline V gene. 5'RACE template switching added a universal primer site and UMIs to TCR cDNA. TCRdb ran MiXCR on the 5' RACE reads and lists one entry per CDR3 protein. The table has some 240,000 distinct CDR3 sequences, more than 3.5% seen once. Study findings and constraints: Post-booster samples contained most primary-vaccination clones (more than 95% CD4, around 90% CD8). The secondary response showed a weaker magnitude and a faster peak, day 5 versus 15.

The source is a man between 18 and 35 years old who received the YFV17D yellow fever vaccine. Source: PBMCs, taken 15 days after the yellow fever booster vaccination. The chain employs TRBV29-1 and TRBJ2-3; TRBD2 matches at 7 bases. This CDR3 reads CSGRRGITDTQYF. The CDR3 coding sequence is TGCAGCGGTAGGCGGGGGATAACGGATACGCAGTATTTT.